This T cell receptor (beta chain) was sequenced during a study of blood T cell repertoires in COVID-19. Original analysis: Using reference gene primer amplification, nucleated cell counts were estimated. Here immunoSEQ multiplex PCR was the method, and the copy in TCRdb shows in-frame clones only, minus some. V, J and clone size were drawn from that table, and D and trimming were deduced from the DNA. The data contain under 250,000 clones, approximately 80% of them singletons. V shed 3 bases, J shed 2 bases, and the junction held 9 bases outside the gene matches. The CDR3 length is 17 residues. CDR1 is LNHDA, CDR2 SQIVND, per germline (reference sequence).

This clonotype was sampled from a woman in her sixties or seventies with active or convalescent COVID-19. The rearrangement links TRBV19 to TRBJ2-3, with 9 bases lining up with TRBD2. Sample: peripheral blood. The CDR3 here is CASSIQPSGGFTDTQYF. CDR3 DNA sequence: TGTGCCAGTAGTATTCAGCCCAGCGGGGGGTTCACAGATACGCAGTATTTT. The full variable domain, rest sourced from reference TRBV19 and TRBJ2-3, is DGGITQSPKYLFRKEGQNVTLSCEQNLNHDAMYWYRQDPGQGLRLIYYSQIVNDFQKGDIAEGYSVSREKKESFPLTVTSAQKNPTAFYLCASSIQPSGGFTDTQYFGPGTRLTVL.